The clone carrying this T cell receptor (beta chain) was detected a few times. This entry is derived from a study of blood T cell repertoires in COVID-19. The CDR3 consists of 14 residues. In germline, CDR1 is GTSNPN, CDR2 SVGIG (reference sequence). V gave up 3 bases and J gave up 5 bases; unmatched junction bases: 6. Using immunoSEQ multiplex PCR, the repertoire was profiled, and TCRdb retains in-frame clones only, with some absent. The data show roughly 200,000 clones, around nine tenths seen once. The gene calls are TRBV30 and TRBJ1-5; 8 nucleotides agree with TRBD1. The source of this sequence is a woman aged 18-29 years who had recovered from COVID-19. Sequenced material: peripheral blood. The CDR3 loop is CAWSLQGGHQPQHF. CDR3 nucleotides: TGTGCCTGGAGCCTACAGGGGGGCCATCAGCCCCAGCATTTT.